This paragraph reports one T cell receptor (beta chain). Its specificity is not known. These data belong to a study of cytomegalovirus exposure and HLA in healthy donors. PCR primers comprised 60 Vbeta and 13 Jbeta primers. In the study's own analysis: Per a later analysis, the number of unique TCR beta chains was approximately 73 million, of which about 10 million were shared. Data came from immunoSEQ multiplex PCR; TCRdb stores just in-frame clones and leaves some out. Clone size and the V and J calls come from that table; the DNA yielded D and trimming. The sample records 150,000 to 200,000 clones, 65% to 85% being singletons. Study-wide points: It is likely that the observed cluster of highly shared sequence variants was a sequencing artifact.

The CDR3 extends over 13 amino acids. Germline trimming cut 0 bases from V and 15 bases from J; bases unmatched to any gene: 8. Germline-derived CDR1 and CDR2 are SGHTA and FQGTGA. This receptor was identified in a male donor in good health and CMV-seropositive. The V call is TRBV7-3, the J call TRBJ2-1, with 7 positions matching TRBD1. Specimen: PBMCs. The CDR3 spells CASSLTETGSRFF. The CDR3 nucleotides read TGTGCCAGCAGCTTAACAGAGACAGGGAGCAGGTTCTTC.